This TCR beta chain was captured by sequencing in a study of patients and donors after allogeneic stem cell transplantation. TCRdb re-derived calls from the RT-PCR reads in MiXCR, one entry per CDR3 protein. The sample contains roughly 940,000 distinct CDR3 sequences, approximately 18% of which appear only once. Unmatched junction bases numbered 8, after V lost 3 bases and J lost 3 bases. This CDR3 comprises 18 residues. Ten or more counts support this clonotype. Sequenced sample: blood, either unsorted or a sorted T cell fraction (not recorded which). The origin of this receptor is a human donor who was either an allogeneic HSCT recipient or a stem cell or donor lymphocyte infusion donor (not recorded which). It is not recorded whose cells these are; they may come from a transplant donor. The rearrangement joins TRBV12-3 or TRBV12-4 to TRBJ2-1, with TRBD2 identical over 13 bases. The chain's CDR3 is CASSLETSGGPYYNEQFF. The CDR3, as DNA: TGTGCCAGCAGTTTGGAGACTAGCGGGGGGCCTTACTACAATGAGCAGTTCTTC.